This T cell receptor beta chain was captured in a study of T cell responses to AZD1222 COVID-19 vaccine. General study results and limits: The sample set comprised mostly white British donors with more females, and clonal diversity was possibly underestimated.

The repertoire was sequenced with immunoSEQ multiplex PCR; TCRdb's copy has only in-frame clones and lacks some. The sample carries about 88,000 clones, around 90% recorded once. This CDR3 comprises 15 residues. Trimming cost V 1 base and J 0 bases; bases outside gene matches: 2. Germline V gives CDR1 SEHNR, CDR2 FQNEAQ (reference sequence). On this clone: The antigen is undetermined.

The chain joins TRBV7-9 to TRBJ2-5, with 7 positions matching TRBD2. Sequences were derived from peripheral blood, sampled on day 0 of AZD1222 vaccination. The source is an adult in good health. DNA of the CDR3: TGTGCCAGCAGCTTAGGTGCGGGAGACCAAGAGACCCAGTACTTC. Residues: CASSLGAGDQETQYF.